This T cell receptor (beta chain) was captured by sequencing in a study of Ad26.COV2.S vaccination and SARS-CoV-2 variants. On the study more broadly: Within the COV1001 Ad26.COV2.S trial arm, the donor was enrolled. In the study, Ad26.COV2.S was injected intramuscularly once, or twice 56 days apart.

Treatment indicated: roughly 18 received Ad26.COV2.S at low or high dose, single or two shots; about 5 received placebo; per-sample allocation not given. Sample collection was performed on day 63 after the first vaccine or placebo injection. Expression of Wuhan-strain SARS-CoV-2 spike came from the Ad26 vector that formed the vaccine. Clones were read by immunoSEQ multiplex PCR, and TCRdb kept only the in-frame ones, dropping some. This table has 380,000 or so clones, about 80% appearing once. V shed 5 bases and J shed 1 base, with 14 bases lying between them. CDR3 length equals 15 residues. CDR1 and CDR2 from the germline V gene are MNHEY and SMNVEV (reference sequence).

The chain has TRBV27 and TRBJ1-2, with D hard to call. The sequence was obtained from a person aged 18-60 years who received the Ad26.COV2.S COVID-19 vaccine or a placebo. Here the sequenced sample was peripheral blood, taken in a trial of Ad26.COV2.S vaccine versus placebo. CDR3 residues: CASSRTDGSNYGYTF. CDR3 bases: TGTGCCAGCAGTCGAACGGACGGGAGTAACTATGGCTACACCTTC.